The 7 T cell receptor beta chains listed next were all sequenced from one sample in a study of shared clonotypes between healthy human individuals. Here immunoSEQ multiplex PCR was the method, and the copy in TCRdb shows in-frame clones only, minus some. The table has 2.3 million or so clones, approximately 95% seen once. The sample comprised naive CD4+ T cells from PBMCs. Subset denoted: CD45RA+ positively selected. The receptors here all came from a man between 18 and 29 years old in good health. Some clones in this sample may be carry-over from other donors' samples.

The chain recombines TRBV6-6 with TRBJ1-2; 7 nucleotides match TRBD1. The CDR3 is 12 amino acids. Losses at the gene ends were 7 bases for V and 2 bases for J; bases not matched to a gene: 1. Germline V gene lookup returns CDR1 MNHNY and CDR2 SVGAGI (reference sequence). CDR3 nucleotides: TGTGCCAGCACAGGGGGAAACTATGGCTACACCTTC. Translation gives CASTGGNYGYTF.

The rearrangement links TRBV6-5 to TRBJ2-7; D not resolved. Germline-derived CDR1 and CDR2 are MNHEY and SVGAGI. This CDR3 has 12 amino acids. V dropped 6 bases and J dropped 2 bases, with 8 bases sitting between them. This chain's CDR3 is CASRDGTYEQYF. CDR3 sequence (DNA): TGTGCCAGCAGGGACGGTACCTACGAGCAGTACTTC.

As regards this clone: The sample holds other DNA sequences that translate to the same CDR3. This rearrangement joins TRBV5-1 to TRBJ2-3; 12 nucleotides agree with TRBD2. The CDR3 contains 16 residues. CDR1 is SGHRS, CDR2 YFSETQ, per germline. The J segment lost 6 bases and the V segment lost 0 bases, leaving 5 bases of the junction unmatched. The CDR3 loop reads CASSLGLAGAGDTQYF. In nucleotides, the CDR3 is TGCGCCAGCAGCTTGGGACTAGCGGGAGCGGGGGATACGCAGTATTTT.

About this clone: The identical CDR3 is also encoded by other nucleotide sequences in the sample. V usage is TRBV5-1 and J usage is TRBJ2-7; 7 bases line up with TRBD2. V lost 0 bases to trimming and J lost 9 bases; unmatched junction nucleotides: 3. This CDR3 contains 12 residues. Germline V gene sequence: CDR1 SGHRS, CDR2 YFSETQ. CDR3 DNA sequence: TGCGCCAGCAGCTTGGCCGGGGAGGGGCAGTACTTC. The encoded protein is CASSLAGEGQYF.

V is TRBV30 and J is TRBJ2-2; D may be TRBD1 (6 bases). Trimming removed 8 bases from V and 5 bases from J, with 15 bases in between. The CDR3 has 13 residues. Germline CDR1 reads GTSNPN; CDR2 reads SVGIG (reference sequence). CDR3 in DNA: TGTGCCCATAACAGGGTTGGTACCGGGGAGCTGTTTTTT. Amino acid sequence: CAHNRVGTGELFF. The full variable domain, completed using reference TRBV30 and TRBJ2-2, is SQTIHQWPATLVQPVGSPLSLECTVEGTSNPNLYWYRQAAGRGLQLLFYSVGIGQISSEVPQNLSASRPQDRQFILSSKKLLLSDSGFYLCAHNRVGTGELFFGEGSRLTVL.

The V gene is TRBV5-5, the J gene TRBJ2-3; 13 bases are shared with TRBD2. The CDR3 is 18 amino acids. Germline values: CDR1 SGHKS, CDR2 YYEKEE (reference sequence). After removal of 2 bases from V and 1 base from J, the junction contained 7 bases not matched to a gene. For the CDR3, the DNA is TGTGCCAGCAGCTTAGGACTAGCGGGAGCGATTCGCACAGATACGCAGTATTTT. Protein sequence: CASSLGLAGAIRTDTQYF.

This sequence joins TRBV9 and TRBJ2-7; TRBD1 aligns across 8 bases. The CDR3 sequence is 14 residues long. Germline CDR1 is SGDLS and CDR2 is YYNGEE. The ends lost 4 bases at V and 3 bases at J; junction bases unmatched: 6. CDR3 coding DNA: TGTGCCAGCAGCTTCAGCGGACAGGGCTACGAGCAGTACTTC. Encoded protein: CASSFSGQGYEQYF.